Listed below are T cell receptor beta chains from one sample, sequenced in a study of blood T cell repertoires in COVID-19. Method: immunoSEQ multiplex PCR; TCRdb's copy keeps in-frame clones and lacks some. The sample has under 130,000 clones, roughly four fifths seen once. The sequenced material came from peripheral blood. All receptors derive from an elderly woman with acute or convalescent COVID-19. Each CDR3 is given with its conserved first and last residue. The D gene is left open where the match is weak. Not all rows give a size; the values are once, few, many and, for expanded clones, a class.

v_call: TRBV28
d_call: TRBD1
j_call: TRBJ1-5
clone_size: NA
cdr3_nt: TGTGCCAGCAGTTTGCCAAGGGACCGGGACAGGGGAGACCCCCAGCATTTT
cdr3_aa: CASSLPRDRDRGDPQHF

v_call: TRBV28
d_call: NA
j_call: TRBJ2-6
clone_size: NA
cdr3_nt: TGTGCCAGCCGAACAGGGTCCTCTGGGGCCAACGTCCTGACTTTC
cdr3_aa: CASRTGSSGANVLTF

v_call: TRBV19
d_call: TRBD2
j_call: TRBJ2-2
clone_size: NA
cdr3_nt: TGTGCCAGTAGTTTATCAGGACTAGCGGGAGGGCCAGGCACCGGGGAGCTGTTTTTT
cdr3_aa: CASSLSGLAGGPGTGELFF

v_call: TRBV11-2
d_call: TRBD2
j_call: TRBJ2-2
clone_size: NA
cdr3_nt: TGTGCCAGCAGCGCGACTAGCGGGAACCCCGGGGAGCTGTTTTTT
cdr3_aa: CASSATSGNPGELFF

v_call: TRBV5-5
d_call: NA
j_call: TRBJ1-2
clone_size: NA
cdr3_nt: TGTGCCAGCAGCTTGGACGACAGAAGAAACTATGGCTACACCTTC
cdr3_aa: CASSLDDRRNYGYTF

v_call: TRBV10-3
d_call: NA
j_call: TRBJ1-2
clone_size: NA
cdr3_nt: TGTGCCATCAGTGAGGACAGAACTAACTATGGCTACACCTTC
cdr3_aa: CAISEDRTNYGYTF

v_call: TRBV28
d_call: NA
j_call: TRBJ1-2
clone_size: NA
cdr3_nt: TGTGCCAGCAGTCTACAGGGCTATGGCTACACCTTC
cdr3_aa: CASSLQGYGYTF

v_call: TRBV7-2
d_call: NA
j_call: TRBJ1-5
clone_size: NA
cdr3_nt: TGTGCCAGCAGCCCGAATCTAGGCAATCAGCCCCAGCATTTT
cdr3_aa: CASSPNLGNQPQHF

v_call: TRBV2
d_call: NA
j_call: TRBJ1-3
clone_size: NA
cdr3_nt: TGTGCCAGCAGCACCGGGATGGGAAACACCATATATTTT
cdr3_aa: CASSTGMGNTIYF

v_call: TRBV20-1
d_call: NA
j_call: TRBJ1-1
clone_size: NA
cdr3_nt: TGCAGTGCTCCCCAGGTTACTGAAGCTTTCTTT
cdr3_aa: CSAPQVTEAFF

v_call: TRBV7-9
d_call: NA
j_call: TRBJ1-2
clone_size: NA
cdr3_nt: TGTGCCAGCAGCTTTGGAGGTGAAGGCTACACCTTC
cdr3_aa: CASSFGGEGYTF

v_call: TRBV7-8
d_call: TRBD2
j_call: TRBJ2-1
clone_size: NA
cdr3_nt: TGTGCCAGCAGCTCTCGGACTAGCGGGGGATACAATGAGCAGTTCTTC
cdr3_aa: CASSSRTSGGYNEQFF

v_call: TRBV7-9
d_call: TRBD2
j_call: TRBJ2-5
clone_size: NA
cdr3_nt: TGTGCCAGCAGCTATATTAGCGGGTCCCGACGGGAGACCCAGTACTTC
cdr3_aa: CASSYISGSRRETQYF

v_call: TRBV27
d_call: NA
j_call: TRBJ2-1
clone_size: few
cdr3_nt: TGTGCCAGCAGTCTCAGGGGACCCTACAATGAGCAGTTCTTC
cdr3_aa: CASSLRGPYNEQFF

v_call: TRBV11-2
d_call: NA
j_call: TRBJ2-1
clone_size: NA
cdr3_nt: TGTGCCAGCAGCTTCTCCAGGAACAATGAGCAGTTCTTC
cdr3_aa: CASSFSRNNEQFF